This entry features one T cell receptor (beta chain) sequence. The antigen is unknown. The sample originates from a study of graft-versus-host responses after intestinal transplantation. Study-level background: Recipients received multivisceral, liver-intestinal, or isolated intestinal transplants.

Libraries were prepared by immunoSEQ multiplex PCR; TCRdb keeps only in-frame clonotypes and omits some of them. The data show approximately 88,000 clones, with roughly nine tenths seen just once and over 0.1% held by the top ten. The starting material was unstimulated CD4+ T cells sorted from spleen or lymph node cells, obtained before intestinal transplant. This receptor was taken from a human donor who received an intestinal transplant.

CDR3 protein: CSGSGAQETQYF. The DNA for the CDR3 is TGCAGTGGCAGCGGGGCTCAAGAGACCCAGTACTTC. The J gene is TRBJ2-5, the V gene TRBV29-1, with TRBD2 matching over 7 bases. CDR3 size: 12 residues. Germline V gene lookup returns CDR1 SQVTM and CDR2 ANQGSEA. The variable domain in full, with the rest retrieved from reference TRBV29-1 and TRBJ2-5, is SAVISQKPSRDICQRGTSLTIQCQVDSQVTMMFWYRQQPGQSLTLIATANQGSEATYESGFVIDKFPISRPNLTFSTLTVSNMSPEDSSIYLCSGSGAQETQYFGPGTRLLVL.